This T cell receptor beta chain was observed in a study of radiation and T cells in renal cell carcinoma. The repertoire was sequenced with immunoSEQ multiplex PCR; TCRdb's copy has only in-frame clones and lacks some. The sample lists roughly 150,000 clones, around 90% occurring once. This clone came up once. Its antigen is still unknown. Trimming stripped 1 base from V and 8 bases from J, with 14 bases between. CDR3 length: 15 amino acids. In germline, CDR1 is MGHRA, CDR2 YSYEKL. The time point here: blood 2 weeks post-SBRT. The treatment is: 15 Gy SBRT to primary tumor, nephrectomy 4 weeks later. After SBRT, blood was collected at 2 and 4 weeks, plus baseline. Clear cell pathology was present in this patient's renal cell carcinoma. Study outcomes and limitations: In blood, top tumor clones expanded by 2 weeks, shrinking by 4. Baseline intratumoral clonotype presence is unknown without pretreatment biopsies.

The sequence came from a woman aged 45-65 years with renal cell carcinoma. The material was blood, obtained from a patient whose treatment included radiotherapy and nephrectomy. This chain uses TRBV4-1 with TRBJ1-4; maybe TRBD1 (5 bases). The CDR3, as DNA: TGCGCCAGCAGCCAAGCCCGGGGCTGGGGCGAAAAACTGTTTTTT. It specifies CASSQARGWGEKLFF.